This paragraph covers one TCR beta chain sequence. The target antigen is unknown. CDR3 size: 13 residues. Looked up from germline, CDR1 is SQVTM and CDR2 is ANQGSEA. The data are from a study of CD8+ T cells in alopecia areata. Findings of the study overall: Clonality exceeded that of normal scalp in lesional scalp, most notably in alopecia totalis/universalis.

Stated treatment: oral pan-JAK inhibitor, 5-10 mg twice daily. As the sequencing template, cDNA was produced by extracting RNA and reverse transcribing it. Assay used: immunoSEQ multiplex PCR; TCRdb lists only in-frame clones, some missing. The sample has fewer than 250,000 clones; approximately 67% are singletons. This sample comprised CD4+ T cells sorted from blood, obtained around week 49, from a patient treated with tofacitinib. The rearrangement links TRBV29-1 to TRBJ2-1; 10 bases line up with TRBD1. This clonotype was obtained from a human donor with alopecia areata. CDR3 region: CAYGTGDLDEQFF. The DNA of the CDR3 is TGCGCGTATGGGACAGGGGACTTGGATGAGCAGTTCTTC.